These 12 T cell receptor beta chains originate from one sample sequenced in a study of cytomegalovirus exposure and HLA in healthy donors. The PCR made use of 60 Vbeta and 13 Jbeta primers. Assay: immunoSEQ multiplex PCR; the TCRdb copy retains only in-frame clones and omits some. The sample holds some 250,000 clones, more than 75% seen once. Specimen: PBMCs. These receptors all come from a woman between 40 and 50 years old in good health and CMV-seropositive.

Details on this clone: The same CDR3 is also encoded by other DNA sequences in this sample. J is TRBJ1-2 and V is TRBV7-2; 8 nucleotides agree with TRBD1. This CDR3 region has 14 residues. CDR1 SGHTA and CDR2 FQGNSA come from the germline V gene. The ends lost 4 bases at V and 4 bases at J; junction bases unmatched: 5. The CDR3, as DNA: TGTGCCAGCAGCTCAAGGACAGGGCCCTATGGCTACACCTTC. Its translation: CASSSRTGPYGYTF.

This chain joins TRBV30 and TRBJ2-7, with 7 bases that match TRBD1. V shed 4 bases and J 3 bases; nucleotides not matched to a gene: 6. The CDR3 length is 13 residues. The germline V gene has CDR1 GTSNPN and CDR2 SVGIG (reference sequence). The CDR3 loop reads CAWNRGAVYEQYF. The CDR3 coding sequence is TGTGCCTGGAACAGGGGCGCGGTCTACGAGCAGTACTTC. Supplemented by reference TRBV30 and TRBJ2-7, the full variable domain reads SQTIHQWPATLVQPVGSPLSLECTVEGTSNPNLYWYRQAAGRGLQLLFYSVGIGQISSEVPQNLSASRPQDRQFILSSKKLLLSDSGFYLCAWNRGAVYEQYFGPGTRLTVT.

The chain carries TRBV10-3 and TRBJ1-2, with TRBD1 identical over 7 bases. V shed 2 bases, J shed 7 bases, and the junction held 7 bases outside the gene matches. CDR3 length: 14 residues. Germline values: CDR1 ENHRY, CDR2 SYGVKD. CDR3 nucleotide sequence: TGTGCCATCAGTGAGACGACAGGGCTGTCTGGCTACACCTTC. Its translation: CAISETTGLSGYTF.

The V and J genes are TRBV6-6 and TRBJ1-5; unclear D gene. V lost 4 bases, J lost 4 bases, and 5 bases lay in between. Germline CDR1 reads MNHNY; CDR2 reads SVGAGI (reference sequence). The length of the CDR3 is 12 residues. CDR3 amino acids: CASSSQNQPQHF. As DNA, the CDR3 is TGTGCCAGCAGTTCACAGAATCAGCCCCAGCATTTT.

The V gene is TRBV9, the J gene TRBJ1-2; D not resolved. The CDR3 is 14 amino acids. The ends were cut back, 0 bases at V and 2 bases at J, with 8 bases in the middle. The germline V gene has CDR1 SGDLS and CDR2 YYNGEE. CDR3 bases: TGTGCCAGCAGCGTAGGTTGGGAGAACTATGGCTACACCTTC. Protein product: CASSVGWENYGYTF.

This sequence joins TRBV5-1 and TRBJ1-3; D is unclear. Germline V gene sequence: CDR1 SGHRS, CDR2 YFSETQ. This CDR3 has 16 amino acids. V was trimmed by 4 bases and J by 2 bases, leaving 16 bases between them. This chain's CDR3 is CASSLTRRHTGNTIYF. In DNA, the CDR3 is TGCGCCAGCAGCCTGACTAGGCGGCACACTGGAAACACCATATATTTT.

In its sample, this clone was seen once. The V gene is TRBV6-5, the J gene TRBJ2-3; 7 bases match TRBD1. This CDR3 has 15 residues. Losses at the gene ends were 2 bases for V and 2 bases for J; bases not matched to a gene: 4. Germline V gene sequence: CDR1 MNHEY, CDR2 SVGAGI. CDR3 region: CASSYGGQVTDTQYF. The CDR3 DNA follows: TGTGCCAGCAGTTACGGAGGACAGGTCACAGATACGCAGTATTTT.

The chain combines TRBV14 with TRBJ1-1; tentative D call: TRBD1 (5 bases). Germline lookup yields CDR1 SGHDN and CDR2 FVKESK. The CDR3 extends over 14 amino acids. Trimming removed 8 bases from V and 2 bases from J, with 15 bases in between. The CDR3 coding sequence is TGTGCCAGCTCGGCAGGGATAAGTAACACTGAAGCTTTCTTT. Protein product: CASSAGISNTEAFF.

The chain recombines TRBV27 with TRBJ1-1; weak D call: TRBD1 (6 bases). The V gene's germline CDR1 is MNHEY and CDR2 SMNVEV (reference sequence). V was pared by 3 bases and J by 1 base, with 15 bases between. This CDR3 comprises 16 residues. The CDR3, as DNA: TGTGCCAGCAGTTTTGGTTTTCAGGGGCGGAACACTGAAGCTTTCTTT. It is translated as CASSFGFQGRNTEAFF.

The CDR3 loop is CASSLDRDRDEKLFF. For the CDR3, the DNA is TGTGCCAGCAGCTTAGACCGGGACAGGGATGAAAAACTGTTTTTT. The V and J genes are TRBV7-9 and TRBJ1-4; 9 bases agree with TRBD1. From germline, CDR1 is SEHNR and CDR2 FQNEAQ (reference sequence). With V trimmed by 1 base and J by 6 bases, 3 bases remained unmatched. This CDR3 spans 15 amino acids.

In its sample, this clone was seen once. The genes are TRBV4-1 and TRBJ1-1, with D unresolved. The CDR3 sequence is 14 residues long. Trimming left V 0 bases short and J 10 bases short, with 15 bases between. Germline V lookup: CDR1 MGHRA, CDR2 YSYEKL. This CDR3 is CASSQDTVVRGAFF. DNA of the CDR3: TGCGCCAGCAGCCAAGATACCGTGGTGAGAGGAGCTTTCTTT.

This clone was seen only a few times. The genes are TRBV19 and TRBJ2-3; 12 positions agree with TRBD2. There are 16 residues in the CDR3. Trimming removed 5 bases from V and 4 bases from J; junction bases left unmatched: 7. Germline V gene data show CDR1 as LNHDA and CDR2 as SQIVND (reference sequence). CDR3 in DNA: TGTGCCAGTAGTCCTAGACTAGCGGGAGCATCAGATACGCAGTATTTT. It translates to CASSPRLAGASDTQYF.